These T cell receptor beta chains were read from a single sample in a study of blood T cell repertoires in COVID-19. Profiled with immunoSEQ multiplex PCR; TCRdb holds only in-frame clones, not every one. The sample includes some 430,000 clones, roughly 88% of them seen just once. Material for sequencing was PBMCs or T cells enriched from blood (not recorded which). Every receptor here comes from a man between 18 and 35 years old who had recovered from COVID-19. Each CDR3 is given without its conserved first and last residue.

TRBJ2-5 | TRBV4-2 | ASSQIAKFDSDRVKGETQY
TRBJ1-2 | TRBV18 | ASSPQGAIHGYT
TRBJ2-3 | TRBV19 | ASSMRGGIRTDTQY
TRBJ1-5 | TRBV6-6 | ASKSGQGNQPQH
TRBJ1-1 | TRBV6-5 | ASFPRYHPEAF
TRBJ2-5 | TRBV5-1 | ASSLGEAALLETQY
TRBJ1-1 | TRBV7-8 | ASTWTGNTEAF
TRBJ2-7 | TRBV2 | ASTLAGGTYEQY
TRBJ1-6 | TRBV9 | ASSVGQGSSPLH
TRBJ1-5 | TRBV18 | ASSVMDREYQPQH